Listed below are T cell receptor beta chains from one sample, sequenced in a study of monozygotic twins with inflammatory bowel disease. TCRdb reprocessed the 5' RACE reads, with one entry per CDR3 protein and no DNA. This sample's table has about 210,000 distinct CDR3 sequences. Sequenced material: blood. The receptors shown here come from a human donor with ulcerative colitis or Crohn's disease, or a healthy co-twin of an affected twin (not recorded which). Each CDR3 is given with its conserved first and last residue.

v_gene: TRBV7-9
j_gene: TRBJ1-4
CDR3aa: CASSGGQFATNEKLFF

v_gene: TRBV20-1
j_gene: TRBJ1-2
CDR3aa: CSVGASYGYTF

v_gene: TRBV4-3
j_gene: TRBJ2-7
CDR3aa: CASSQGRAGLAGAAYEQYF

v_gene: TRBV7-2
j_gene: TRBJ2-1
CDR3aa: CASSPLAGFEQFF

v_gene: TRBV6-2/TRBV6-3
j_gene: TRBJ1-2
CDR3aa: CASSSYLTGDYGYTF

v_gene: TRBV18
j_gene: TRBJ1-6
CDR3aa: CASSPQVAQGNSPLHF

v_gene: TRBV20-1
j_gene: TRBJ2-3
CDR3aa: CSARDGSRADLVRYF

v_gene: TRBV7-9
j_gene: TRBJ2-2
CDR3aa: CASSPALNTGELFF

v_gene: TRBV18
j_gene: TRBJ1-6
CDR3aa: CASSQGQNGSPLHF

v_gene: TRBV18
j_gene: TRBJ2-3
CDR3aa: CASSPQTDTQYF

v_gene: TRBV28
j_gene: TRBJ1-2
CDR3aa: CASSEGGSYGYTF

v_gene: TRBV18
j_gene: TRBJ1-5
CDR3aa: CASSPQRKNQPQHF

v_gene: TRBV7-9
j_gene: TRBJ1-2
CDR3aa: CASSFSVYGYTF

v_gene: TRBV5-6
j_gene: TRBJ1-1
CDR3aa: CASRVTGNSNTEAFF

v_gene: TRBV7-3
j_gene: TRBJ2-1
CDR3aa: CASSLSLGSYNEQFF

v_gene: TRBV29-1
j_gene: TRBJ1-1
CDR3aa: CSAIQGATNTEAFF

v_gene: TRBV20-1
j_gene: TRBJ2-7
CDR3aa: CSAVQETSYEQYF

v_gene: TRBV5-1
j_gene: TRBJ2-3
CDR3aa: CASSLELAGGANTQYF

v_gene: TRBV19
j_gene: TRBJ1-2
CDR3aa: CASGKKDNDNYGYTF

v_gene: TRBV7-2
j_gene: TRBJ2-1
CDR3aa: CASSPYGQGYSYNEQFF

v_gene: TRBV29-1
j_gene: TRBJ1-1
CDR3aa: CSVQKKGGETEAFF

v_gene: TRBV20-1
j_gene: TRBJ1-2
CDR3aa: CSAISGWNYGYTF

v_gene: TRBV19
j_gene: TRBJ1-5
CDR3aa: CASSNPRTGRNQPQHF

v_gene: TRBV9
j_gene: TRBJ1-1
CDR3aa: CASSVAGNTEAFF

v_gene: TRBV12-3/TRBV12-4
j_gene: TRBJ2-2
CDR3aa: CASDGTGELFF

v_gene: TRBV20-1
j_gene: TRBJ1-2
CDR3aa: CSAKSSANYGYTF

v_gene: TRBV12-3/TRBV12-4
j_gene: TRBJ2-3
CDR3aa: CASTPGQGTDTQYF